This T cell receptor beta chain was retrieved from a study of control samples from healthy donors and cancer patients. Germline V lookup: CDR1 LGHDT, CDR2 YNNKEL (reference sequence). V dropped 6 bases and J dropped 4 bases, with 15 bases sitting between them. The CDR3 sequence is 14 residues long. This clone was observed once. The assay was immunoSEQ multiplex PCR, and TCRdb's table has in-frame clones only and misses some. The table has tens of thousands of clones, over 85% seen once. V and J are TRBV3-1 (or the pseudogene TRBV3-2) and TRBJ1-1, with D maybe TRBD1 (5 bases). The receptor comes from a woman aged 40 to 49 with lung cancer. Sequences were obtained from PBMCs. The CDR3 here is CASRGQGSGTEAFF. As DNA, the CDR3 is TGTGCCAGCAGGGGGCAGGGAAGCGGCACTGAAGCTTTCTTT.